Each of the 8 T cell receptor beta chains below was sequenced from the same sample in a study of CXCR3-negative and CXCR3-positive naive CD8 T cells. Findings and caveats of the study: Compared with CXCR3-negative naive cells, CXCR3-positive naive cells showed more hydrophobic TRB CDR3s.

5' RACE with UMI labels generated the TRB cDNA libraries. TCRdb re-called the 5' RACE reads and catalogs CDR3 proteins one per entry, DNA excluded. In total, the table holds some 140,000 distinct CDR3 sequences. Their recognized antigens are unknown. The sequenced sample consisted of naive CXCR3+ CD8+ T cells from blood. The sample's subset: CD45RO-CCR7+CD27+CD95- naive CD8+ T cells expressing CXCR3 (TNR3+). Source of these receptors: a human donor in good health. Some clones in this sample may be carry-over from other donors' samples.

The chain is built from TRBV12-3 or TRBV12-4 and TRBJ1-5. This CDR3 comprises 13 residues. The CDR3 loop is CASSEAYNQPQHF.

J is TRBJ2-1 and V is TRBV2. Germline loops: CDR1 SNHLY, CDR2 FYNNEI. The CDR3 is 13 residues long. The CDR3 sequence is CASSELLPGEQFF. The whole variable domain, filled in from reference TRBV2 and TRBJ2-1, reads EPEVTQTPSHQVTQMGQEVILRCVPISNHLYFYWYRQILGQKVEFLVSFYNNEISEKSEIFDDQFSVERPDGSNFTLKIRSTKLEDSAMYFCASSELLPGEQFFGPGTRLTVL.

This sequence joins TRBV7-9 and TRBJ1-1; TCRdb outputs TRBD1, but without DNA this stays unchecked. The CDR3 runs to 13 residues. Germline CDR1 reads SEHNR; CDR2 reads FQNEAQ (reference sequence). The CDR3 is CASTTPGDTEAFF.

The CDR3 is CASSFGSNTEAFF. The chain is built from TRBV7-6 and TRBJ1-1. The CDR3 sequence is 13 residues long. Germline V gene data show CDR1 as SGHVS and CDR2 as FNYEAQ.

The chain is built from TRBV7-9 and TRBJ2-1. The CDR3 totals 11 residues. In germline, CDR1 is SEHNR, CDR2 FQNEAQ (reference sequence). The CDR3 spells CASSFGNEQFF.

The J gene is TRBJ1-1, the V gene TRBV4-1; there is no DNA to check the TCRdb D call of TRBD1. The CDR3 is 15 amino acids. CDR1 and CDR2 (germline): MGHRA, YSYEKL. The chain's CDR3 is CASSQLTGGGTEAFF.

The chain carries TRBV27 and TRBJ2-7; TCRdb gives TRBD2 as the D gene, but with no DNA this cannot be confirmed. CDR3 length: 14 residues. CDR1 MNHEY and CDR2 SMNVEV come from the germline V gene (reference sequence). This CDR3 reads CASSFGSVSYEQYF.

The chain has TRBV7-2 and TRBJ2-7; checking the TCRdb D call of TRBD1 is not possible without DNA. Germline CDR1 reads SGHTA; CDR2 reads FQGNSA. The CDR3 extends over 16 amino acids. The CDR3 reads CASSPFRTGETYEQYF.